This T cell receptor beta chain was found in a study of PD-1 blockade in mismatch repair-deficient tumors. The data were produced by immunoSEQ multiplex PCR, yet TCRdb's version contains in-frame clones alone and is incomplete. Of fewer than 45,000 clones in the sample, roughly 81% are singletons; the top ten hold roughly 4%. V lost 7 bases to trimming and J lost 0 bases, with 10 bases between them. Germline-derived CDR1 and CDR2 are MNHEY and SVGAGI. This CDR3 comprises 14 residues. This clonotype was sampled from an adult with mismatch repair-deficient cancer. V and J are TRBV6-5 and TRBJ1-3; D unresolved. The sequenced sample was peripheral blood, obtained approximately 80 weeks after starting pembrolizumab. CDR3 amino acids: CASKKEYSGNTIYF. CDR3 in DNA: TGTGCCAGCAAGAAGGAGTACTCTGGAAACACCATATATTTT.